This TCR beta chain was captured by sequencing in a study of CD8 T cells in ankylosing spondylitis. General observations from the study: Characteristic of ankylosing spondylitis blood, it appeared, was a TCR beta motif comprising several highly homologous variants. Relatively scarce in peripheral blood, disease-linked clones were CD8+. Disease-linked clones reportedly showed significant enrichment in matched ankylosing spondylitis synovial fluid.

TCRdb fed the 5' RACE reads into MiXCR, producing one record per CDR3 protein. Seen here are about 540,000 distinct CDR3 sequences, about 13% observed once, and the top ten hold around 6.8%. This CDR3 is 16 amino acids long. The ends were cut back, 6 bases at V and 2 bases at J, with 14 bases in the middle. Many counts were recorded for this clonotype. The antigen is unknown. The rearrangement links TRBV12-3 or TRBV12-4 to TRBJ1-6; no reliable D call. Sample: blood, either unsorted or a sorted T cell fraction (not recorded which). The receptor was isolated from a male donor with ankylosing spondylitis. The DNA for the CDR3 is TGTGCCAGCAGAAAGGGCGGATTAACCTATAATTCACCCCTCCACTTT. Translation: CASRKGGLTYNSPLHF.